The clone carrying this T cell receptor beta chain was detected once. The data were produced by immunoSEQ multiplex PCR, yet TCRdb's version contains in-frame clones alone and is incomplete. The table includes roughly 64,000 clones, roughly 95% detected once. This sample was taken from a study of cytomegalovirus exposure and HLA in healthy donors. The trim removed 10 bases at V and 0 bases at J, leaving 5 bases unmatched. The CDR3 length is 13 residues. CDR1 and CDR2 (germline): SGHDT, YYEEEE. The chain uses TRBV5-6 and TRBJ2-7; 9 bases are shared with TRBD1. The specimen sequenced was PBMCs. The clonotype comes from a woman aged 18 to 35 in good health and CMV-seropositive. The CDR3 here is CASGQGSSYEQYF. For the CDR3, the DNA is TGTGCCTCGGGACAGGGTAGCTCCTACGAGCAGTACTTC.